These 9 T cell receptor beta chains were sequenced from one sample in a study of blood T cell repertoires in COVID-19. Using immunoSEQ multiplex PCR, the repertoire was profiled, and TCRdb retains in-frame clones only, with some absent. The sample contains 250,000 to 400,000 clones, 88% of which appear only once. Sequencing input: peripheral blood. The source is a woman in her thirties with COVID-19, enrolled during active disease.

The chain joins TRBV7-2 to TRBJ1-4; D gene unclear. The CDR3 is 15 residues long. Germline-derived CDR1 and CDR2 are SGHTA and FQGNSA. Trimming took 1 base from V and 2 from J, leaving 8 bases between them. The chain's CDR3 is CASSLGPGTNEKLFF. In DNA, the CDR3 is TGTGCCAGCAGCTTAGGGCCAGGTACTAATGAAAAACTGTTTTTT.

This clone was detected only once. The chain has TRBV4-3 and TRBJ2-3, with a tentative D call TRBD2 (6 bases). The CDR3 is 16 amino acids. From germline, CDR1 is LGHNA and CDR2 YSLEER. Trimming left V 4 bases short and J 3 bases short, with 17 bases between. CDR3 DNA: TGCGCCAGCAGCCCAGGCAGTAGCGGAAAAACAGATACGCAGTATTTT. Protein product: CASSPGSSGKTDTQYF.

The genes are TRBV19 and TRBJ2-1, with TRBD1 identical over 7 bases. CDR3 length equals 15 residues. Per germline, CDR1 LNHDA and CDR2 SQIVND (reference sequence). With V trimmed by 5 bases and J by 4 bases, 8 bases remained unmatched. The CDR3 DNA sequence: TGTGCCAGTAGTGGATCGACAGGGTCGTACAATGAGCAGTTCTTC. This sequence encodes CASSGSTGSYNEQFF.

The chain employs TRBV7-3 and TRBJ1-4; D is uncertain. The CDR3 has 16 residues. In germline, CDR1 is SGHTA, CDR2 FQGTGA. Trimming removed 6 bases at V and 0 bases at J, with 14 bases between. This CDR3 is CASRPRREATNEKLFF. CDR3 DNA sequence: TGTGCCAGCAGACCCAGACGGGAAGCAACTAATGAAAAACTGTTTTTT.

V and J are TRBV5-5 and TRBJ1-1, with D tentatively TRBD1 (6 bases). Germline V gene data show CDR1 as SGHKS and CDR2 as YYEKEE (reference sequence). V was cut by 2 bases and J by 5 bases, with 10 bases left in between. The CDR3 spans 13 residues. The CDR3 DNA reads as TGTGCCAGCAGCTTTGGTAGGGGGACTGAAGCTTTCTTT. Translated, it gives CASSFGRGTEAFF.

V and J are TRBV3-1 (or the pseudogene TRBV3-2) and TRBJ1-6; a possible D gene is TRBD1 (5 bases). Trimming pared 1 base from V and 11 bases from J, leaving 15 bases between. Germline CDR1 is LGHDT and CDR2 is YNNKEL (reference sequence). The CDR3 sequence is 15 residues long. This CDR3 reads CASSQAPQGRAPLHF. For the CDR3, the DNA is TGTGCCAGCAGCCAAGCTCCTCAGGGCCGGGCACCCCTCCACTTT.

The rearrangement joins TRBV11-2 to TRBJ2-1; D unresolved. V was shortened by 3 bases and J by 4 bases, with 19 bases between the two germline ends. This CDR3 has 17 amino acids. Germline CDR1 SGHAT, CDR2 FQNNGV. The CDR3 sequence: CASSFSPVSSPYNEQFF. CDR3 nucleotides: TGTGCCAGCAGCTTTTCACCCGTGTCGAGCCCGTACAATGAGCAGTTCTTC. Based on the CDR3 plus reference TRBV11-2 and TRBJ2-1, the full variable domain is EAGVAQSPRYKIIEKRQSVAFWCNPISGHATLYWYQQILGQGPKLLIQFQNNGVVDDSQLPKDRFSAERLKGVDSTLKIQPAKLEDSAVYLCASSFSPVSSPYNEQFFGPGTRLTVL.

This chain joins TRBV5-1 and TRBJ1-6; D might be TRBD1 (5 bases). V gave up 3 bases and J gave up 9 bases, with 16 bases separating them. Germline V gene sequence: CDR1 SGHRS, CDR2 YFSETQ. There are 15 residues in the CDR3. The CDR3 DNA is TGCGCCAGCAGCTCAACAAGCCTGCAGGGTTCACCCCTCCACTTT. It yields the protein CASSSTSLQGSPLHF.

This clone was seen once. J is TRBJ2-7 and V is TRBV6-1, with D unresolved. The germline V and J ends were trimmed by 2 bases and 6 bases, with 8 bases remaining between them. Germline V gene sequence: CDR1 MNHNS, CDR2 SASEGT. This CDR3 has 12 residues. This CDR3 is CASSESSVEQYF. In nucleotides, the CDR3 is TGTGCCAGCAGTGAATCTTCGGTCGAGCAGTACTTC.